The 21 T cell receptor beta chains below were found in one sample sequenced in a study of shared clonotypes between healthy human individuals. The method was immunoSEQ multiplex PCR; TCRdb's version includes in-frame clones alone and lacks a portion of them. In the table there are about 2 million clones, roughly 95% of which are singletons. Terminally differentiated effector memory CD45RA+ cells were excluded by CCR7 positive selection of CD45RO-negative cells. Sequencing was carried out using naive CD8+ T cells sorted from blood. These receptors were obtained from a young man in good health.

This clone has only a few counts. The chain links TRBV28 to TRBJ1-2, with TRBD1 identical over 10 bases. With V trimmed by 5 bases and J by 12 bases, 3 bases remained unmatched. CDR1 and CDR2 from the germline V gene are MDHEN and SYDVKM. CDR3 length: 11 amino acids. The CDR3 region has the DNA TGTGCCAGCAGTCCCGGACAGGGGGACACCTTC. Translation gives CASSPGQGDTF.

The chain recombines TRBV6-1 with TRBJ2-7; D ambiguous. Between the trimmed V and J ends, which lost 7 bases and 0 bases, there was a span of 7 bases. Germline CDR1 is MNHNS and CDR2 is SASEGT. CDR3 size: 12 residues. As DNA, the CDR3 is TGTGCCAGCACAACGGACTCCTACGAGCAGTACTTC. Translation: CASTTDSYEQYF.

As regards this clone: At the DNA level, this CDR3 is encoded by other sequences in the same sample as well. The gene calls are TRBV6-5 and TRBJ1-1, with D perhaps matching TRBD1 (6 bases). The length of the CDR3 is 14 residues. Germline V CDR1 and CDR2: MNHEY, SVGAGI. Trimming shortened V by 2 bases and J by 5 bases, and 12 bases separated the two germline ends. The CDR3 loop reads CASSYADRGTEAFF. The CDR3 DNA follows: TGTGCCAGCAGTTACGCGGACAGAGGGACTGAAGCTTTCTTT.

The chain is built from TRBV9 and TRBJ2-5; TRBD1 matches at 10 bases. CDR1 SGDLS and CDR2 YYNGEE come from the germline V gene. V gave up 3 bases and J gave up 3 bases; unmatched junction bases: 5. CDR3 length: 15 residues. The CDR3: CASSAAGTGEETQYF. The CDR3 nucleotides read TGTGCCAGCAGCGCAGCCGGGACAGGGGAAGAGACCCAGTACTTC.

This clone came up once. The rearrangement uses TRBV30 and TRBJ1-1; perhaps TRBD1 as D (6 bases). The CDR3 loop spans 15 amino acids. CDR1 and CDR2 from the germline V gene are GTSNPN and SVGIG (reference sequence). Deletions cut 4 bases from V and 6 bases from J, with 21 bases between. The CDR3 protein is CAWTPGTGPRAEAFF. The CDR3 region has the DNA TGTGCCTGGACCCCCGGTACAGGGCCGCGGGCTGAAGCTTTCTTT.

Details on this clone: One end of the junction is discordant with germline, which a read error may explain. V gene TRBV7-7 combines with J gene TRBJ2-2, with D perhaps TRBD2 (6 bases). The germline gives CDR1 SSHAT, CDR2 FNYEAQ (reference sequence). CDR3 length: 14 amino acids. CDR3 residues: CASSFAGLTGELFF. For the CDR3, the DNA is TGTGCTAGCAGCTTCGCGGGGCTCACCGGGGAGCTGTTTTTT.

This clone has just one count. In DNA form, the CDR3 reads TGTGCCAGCAGCGGTTTCTGGACTAGCGGGGGGGAACAAGAGACCCAGTACTTC. Translated: CASSGFWTSGGEQETQYF. This chain uses TRBV2 with TRBJ2-5, with 15 bases lining up with TRBD2. The junction had 10 bases not matched to a gene; V was cut back by 6 bases and J by 2 bases. Germline V gene data show CDR1 as SNHLY and CDR2 as FYNNEI. The length of the CDR3 is 18 residues.

The chain links TRBV5-6 to TRBJ2-7, with D perhaps TRBD2 (5 bases). The CDR3 extends over 15 amino acids. Germline CDR1 is SGHDT and CDR2 is YYEEEE. Between the trimmed V and J ends, which lost 0 bases and 1 base, there was a span of 11 bases. CDR3 sequence (DNA): TGTGCCAGCAGCTTGGGAGTCGGGATTTCCTACGAGCAGTACTTC. Translating it yields CASSLGVGISYEQYF.

The rearrangement uses TRBV7-8 and TRBJ2-1; TRBD2 agrees at 15 bases. Per germline, CDR1 SGHVS and CDR2 FQNEAQ. Germline trimming cut 4 bases from V and 4 bases from J; bases unmatched to any gene: 5. The CDR3 covers 17 residues. The chain's CDR3 is CASSSRTSGRGYNEQFF. The CDR3 DNA sequence: TGTGCCAGCAGCTCACGGACTAGCGGGAGGGGATACAATGAGCAGTTCTTC.

V gene TRBV13 combines with J gene TRBJ1-1; no clear D gene. V lost 0 bases, J lost 3 bases, and 14 bases lay in between. This CDR3 has 16 residues. The germline CDR1 and CDR2 sequences are PRHDT and FYEKMQ (reference sequence). This CDR3 is CASSLGGSRVDTEAFF. The DNA for the CDR3 is TGTGCCAGCAGCTTAGGGGGATCTAGAGTGGACACTGAAGCTTTCTTT.

The chain joins TRBV7-2 to TRBJ2-7; TRBD1 might be the D (6 bases). Germline CDR1 SGHTA, CDR2 FQGNSA. With 4 bases removed from V and 6 bases from J, the gap between germline ends came to 13 bases. The CDR3 totals 13 residues. CDR3 amino acids: CASSSQGPGEQYF. CDR3 in DNA: TGTGCCAGCAGCTCACAGGGACCAGGCGAGCAGTACTTC.

The V gene is TRBV19, the J gene TRBJ1-1; D unclear. CDR3 length: 12 residues. Germline CDR1 and CDR2: LNHDA and SQIVND (reference sequence). The germline V and J ends were trimmed by 3 bases and 6 bases, with 8 bases remaining between them. CDR3 nucleotide sequence: TGTGCCAGTAGTATTGGGCCCTCTGAAGCTTTCTTT. This translates into CASSIGPSEAFF.

The chain couples TRBV6-1 to TRBJ1-2, with D possibly TRBD1 on 6 matching bases. The CDR3 spans 15 residues. The germline CDR1 and CDR2 sequences are MNHNS and SASEGT. Between the trimmed V and J ends, which lost 8 bases and 4 bases, there was a span of 20 bases. The CDR3 bases are TGTGCCAGCTCGCCCGGGACATTAGGGACCTATGGCTACACCTTC. It translates to CASSPGTLGTYGYTF.

This clone has only one observation. The chain recombines TRBV5-4 with TRBJ2-1, with 9 bases lining up with TRBD1. The CDR3 is 14 amino acids. The V and J ends lost 3 bases and 7 bases, in that order; junction bases with no gene match: 5. Germline V gene sequence: CDR1 SGHNT, CDR2 YYREEE (reference sequence). The CDR3 region is CASSWLTGGNEQFF. The CDR3 coding sequence is TGTGCCAGCAGCTGGTTGACAGGGGGTAATGAGCAGTTCTTC.

This rearrangement joins TRBV7-2 to TRBJ2-5, with TRBD2 matching 9 bases. Trimming took 1 base from V and 3 from J; bases not matched to a gene: 15. Germline CDR1 reads SGHTA; CDR2 reads FQGNSA. There are 19 residues in the CDR3. The CDR3 region is CASSLEASGVGGTEETQYF. CDR3 nucleotide sequence: TGTGCCAGCAGCTTAGAGGCTAGCGGGGTTGGGGGAACGGAAGAGACCCAGTACTTC.

This sequence joins TRBV6-5 and TRBJ2-5, with 10 nucleotides matching TRBD2. The DNA end favors TRBJ2-7, so the J call may be wrong. Germline CDR1 reads MNHEY; CDR2 reads SVGAGI. CDR3 length: 14 residues. The CDR3 protein is CASSPYLAGVEQYF. The CDR3 bases are TGTGCCAGCAGTCCCTACCTAGCGGGAGTCGAGCAGTACTTC.

V usage is TRBV4-1 and J usage is TRBJ1-1, with 7 positions matching TRBD1. V shed 1 base and J 7 bases; nucleotides not matched to a gene: 12. Germline loops: CDR1 MGHRA, CDR2 YSYEKL. The CDR3 consists of 16 residues. Written as DNA, the CDR3 is TGCGCCAGCAGCCAAGGTCAGGGAGCAGGGGGGTTTGAAGCTTTCTTT. Translating gives CASSQGQGAGGFEAFF.

For this clone: In the same sample, other DNA sequences code for this CDR3. The J gene is TRBJ2-7, the V gene TRBV27; TRBD2 might be the D (6 bases). Trimming took 0 bases from V and 4 from J, leaving 13 bases between them. The CDR3 totals 15 residues. Germline CDR1 reads MNHEY; CDR2 reads SMNVEV (reference sequence). In nucleotides, the CDR3 is TGTGCCAGCAGTTTATCGGCGGGACCGGGATACGAGCAGTACTTC. This translates into CASSLSAGPGYEQYF.

The rearrangement uses TRBV2 and TRBJ2-3; 10 positions match TRBD2. Germline V CDR1 and CDR2: SNHLY, FYNNEI. This CDR3 comprises 17 residues. V lost 8 bases and J lost 4; bases outside the gene matches: 15. CDR3 region: CASPPRWLAGVADTQYF. CDR3 sequence (DNA): TGTGCCAGCCCTCCCCGCTGGCTAGCGGGAGTGGCAGATACGCAGTATTTT.

CDR3 residues: CASDRVGTEAFF. The CDR3 DNA reads as TGTGCCAGTGACAGGGTTGGGACTGAAGCTTTCTTT. The chain is built from TRBV2 and TRBJ1-1; 7 bases line up with TRBD1. Germline V gene sequence: CDR1 SNHLY, CDR2 FYNNEI. J gave up 5 bases and V 9 bases, and 6 bases lay outside the gene matches. This CDR3 contains 12 residues.

This sequence joins TRBV9 and TRBJ2-5, with D hard to call. The germline CDR1 and CDR2 sequences are SGDLS and YYNGEE. This CDR3 is 14 amino acids long. V was pared by 0 bases and J by 5 bases, with 11 bases between. For the CDR3, the DNA is TGTGCCAGCAGCGTAGGAGGTAGTGCGGAGACCCAGTACTTC. As protein: CASSVGGSAETQYF.